What follows are 17 T cell receptor beta chains derived from one specimen sequenced in a study of CD8 T cells in Susac syndrome (dated by TCRdb to the late 2010s). Libraries were built with the immunoSEQ multiplex PCR assay. RNA was extracted with the RNeasy kit and roughly 0.5 to 1 ug was reverse transcribed using random hexamers. Starting from the raw public reads, TCRdb applied fastp trimming at Q25, assembled clones with MiXCR and retained in-frame beta chains. Entries are consolidated by CDR3 protein sequence, retaining the most common genes and DNA. The sample table lists roughly 50,000 distinct CDR3 sequences, 80% to 95% of them with a count of one. Of the sample, roughly 0.58% falls within the top ten clones. The sample taken for sequencing was CD8+ T cells from PBMCs. The source is a human donor in good health.

The gene calls are TRBV5-1 and TRBJ2-2, with a tentative D call TRBD1 (5 bases). The V end lost 4 bases, the J end lost 4 bases, and 20 bases lay between the germline ends. From germline, CDR1 is SGHRS and CDR2 YFSETQ. This CDR3 is built from 17 residues. This chain's CDR3 is CASSPDSLAARTGELFF. CDR3 bases: TGCGCCAGCAGCCCTGACAGCTTAGCAGCGCGCACCGGGGAGCTGTTTTTT.

The V gene is TRBV29-1, the J gene TRBJ2-7; no definite D call. Between the trimmed V and J ends, which lost 0 bases and 0 bases, there was a span of 12 bases. The CDR3 spans 15 residues. Germline V lookup: CDR1 SQVTM, CDR2 ANQGSEA. The CDR3, as DNA: TGCAGCGTTGAAGATAAACAACTAAACTCCTACGAGCAGTACTTC. Amino acid sequence: CSVEDKQLNSYEQYF.

This clonotype was detected once. This chain uses TRBV2 with TRBJ2-7; 7 nucleotides line up with TRBD1. The V segment lost 7 bases and the J segment 0 bases; nucleotides outside the gene matches: 6. The CDR3 spans 14 residues. Germline V gene data show CDR1 as SNHLY and CDR2 as FYNNEI. This CDR3 is CASIRDSLSYEQYF. CDR3 bases: TGTGCCAGCATACGGGACAGTCTCTCCTACGAGCAGTACTTC.

This chain connects TRBV3-1 to TRBJ2-1; TRBD2 matches at 11 bases. This CDR3 is built from 16 residues. Germline CDR1 LGHDT, CDR2 YNNKEL (reference sequence). V was pared by 2 bases and J by 5 bases, with 5 bases of the junction left unmatched. The CDR3 loop reads CASSQRTSGPHNEQFF. The CDR3 DNA follows: TGTGCCAGCAGCCAACGGACTAGCGGGCCACACAATGAGCAGTTCTTC.

This chain joins TRBV9 and TRBJ1-3, with 9 bases that match TRBD1. The CDR3 consists of 14 residues. V was clipped by 3 bases and J by 8 bases; unmatched bases: 6. Germline V gene lookup returns CDR1 SGDLS and CDR2 YYNGEE. The CDR3 sequence: CASSEGQGADTIYF. The CDR3 DNA reads TGTGCCAGCAGCGAGGGACAGGGAGCGGACACCATATATTTT.

The gene calls are TRBV4-1 and TRBJ2-7, with 8 bases aligning to TRBD2. The CDR3 runs to 15 residues. Looked up from germline, CDR1 is MGHRA and CDR2 is YSYEKL. With 2 bases clipped from V and 2 bases from J, the junction kept 5 bases outside the gene matches. DNA of the CDR3: TGCGCCAGCAGCCAACTAGCGGGTGCCGCCTACGAGCAGTACTTC. This gives the protein CASSQLAGAAYEQYF.

The rearrangement joins TRBV2 to TRBJ1-5, with D unresolved. The ends were cut back, 7 bases at V and 0 bases at J, with 7 bases in the middle. CDR1 is SNHLY and CDR2 is FYNNEI in the germline V gene. This CDR3 contains 13 residues. CDR3 protein: CASTAISNQPQHF. The DNA for the CDR3 is TGTGCCAGCACGGCTATTAGCAATCAGCCCCAGCATTTT. The whole variable domain, remainder taken from reference TRBV2 and TRBJ1-5, is EPEVTQTPSHQVTQMGQEVILRCVPISNHLYFYWYRQILGQKVEFLVSFYNNEISEKSEIFDDQFSVERPDGSNFTLKIRSTKLEDSAMYFCASTAISNQPQHFGDGTRLSIL.

V and J are TRBV9 and TRBJ2-3; D is unclear. The CDR3 length is 15 residues. Deletions cut 1 base from V and 4 bases from J, with 13 bases between. Looked up from germline, CDR1 is SGDLS and CDR2 is YYNGEE. This CDR3 is CASSVPPLRADTQYF. As DNA, the CDR3 is TGTGCCAGCAGCGTACCGCCGCTGAGAGCAGATACGCAGTATTTT.

The rearrangement uses TRBV27 and TRBJ1-1, with a weak D call TRBD1 (5 bases). The germline CDR1 and CDR2 sequences are MNHEY and SMNVEV (reference sequence). Between the trimmed V and J ends, which lost 3 bases and 6 bases, there was a span of 11 bases. CDR3 length: 13 amino acids. The CDR3 nucleotides are TGTGCCAGCAGTTTGGGGCTCGCGGCTGAAGCTTTCTTT. Translated: CASSLGLAAEAFF.

The chain uses TRBV27 and TRBJ1-2; 8 bases are shared with TRBD1. Trimming cost V 5 bases and J 8 bases; bases outside gene matches: 7. This CDR3 has 13 amino acids. The germline V gene has CDR1 MNHEY and CDR2 SMNVEV (reference sequence). The CDR3 nucleotides read TGTGCCAGCAGTAAACAGGGGGGGGAGGGCTACACCTTC. This encodes CASSKQGGEGYTF.

This sequence joins TRBV27 and TRBJ2-1; 11 nucleotides align to TRBD1. The germline V gene encodes CDR1 MNHEY and CDR2 SMNVEV (reference sequence). V lost 6 bases to trimming and J lost 5 bases; unmatched junction nucleotides: 3. This CDR3 spans 14 amino acids. This CDR3 is CASRDRGLHNEQFF. The DNA for the CDR3 is TGTGCCAGCAGGGACAGGGGGCTCCACAATGAGCAGTTCTTC.

The V gene is TRBV23-1, the J gene TRBJ1-5, with D possibly matching TRBD1 (6 bases). TRBV23-1 is marked as an open reading frame, function uncertain. The CDR3 spans 12 residues. The V end was cut by 6 bases, the J end by 7 bases, with 10 bases between. The chain's CDR3 is CASRQGCQPQHF. As DNA, the CDR3 is TGCGCCAGCAGACAGGGCTGCCAGCCCCAGCATTTT.

The V call is TRBV7-9, the J call TRBJ2-3; D gene uncertain. CDR1 SEHNR and CDR2 FQNEAQ come from the germline V gene (reference sequence). Trimming pared 2 bases from V and 4 bases from J, leaving 10 bases between. This CDR3 is 14 amino acids long. The CDR3 sequence: CASSLSPRPDTQYF. CDR3 DNA sequence: TGTGCCAGCAGCTTATCACCCCGTCCAGATACGCAGTATTTT. Based on the CDR3 plus reference TRBV7-9 and TRBJ2-3, the full variable domain is DTGVSQNPRHKITKRGQNVTFRCDPISEHNRLYWYRQTLGQGPEFLTYFQNEAQLEKSRLLSDRFSAERPKGSFSTLEIQRTEQGDSAMYLCASSLSPRPDTQYFGPGTRLTVL.

The chain carries TRBV29-1 and TRBJ1-2, with 7 positions matching TRBD1. The V and J ends lost 5 bases and 3 bases, in that order; junction bases with no gene match: 9. Germline V gives CDR1 SQVTM, CDR2 ANQGSEA. The CDR3 runs 14 residues. CDR3 region: CSVPTGTPYYGYTF. The CDR3 coding sequence is TGCAGCGTTCCGACAGGGACCCCCTACTATGGCTACACCTTC.

The chain combines TRBV6-2 or TRBV6-3 with TRBJ2-7; 8 bases are a match to TRBD1. The CDR3 has 15 residues. CDR1 MNHEY and CDR2 SVGEGT come from the germline V gene. Trimming removed 7 bases from V and 6 bases from J; junction bases left unmatched: 14. The chain's CDR3 is CASKPLDRAIGEQYF. The CDR3 coding sequence is TGTGCCAGCAAACCGTTGGACAGGGCGATTGGCGAGCAGTACTTC.

V and J are TRBV7-9 and TRBJ2-1; D is possibly TRBD2 (6 bases). V dropped 1 base and J dropped 10 bases, with 8 bases sitting between them. Germline CDR1 is SEHNR and CDR2 is FQNEAQ (reference sequence). The CDR3 has 12 amino acids. The CDR3 nucleotides read TGTGCCAGCAGCTTAGGCGGGACCGAGCAGTTCTTC. Protein product: CASSLGGTEQFF.

The CDR3 spells CASSFSPLGLAGGPEQFF. The CDR3 DNA follows: TGTGCCAGCAGTTTCTCACCCCTGGGACTAGCGGGAGGGCCGGAGCAGTTCTTC. The chain couples TRBV28 to TRBJ2-1; 16 bases are a match to TRBD2. Germline CDR1 is MDHEN and CDR2 is SYDVKM. CDR3 length: 18 amino acids. The J segment lost 10 bases and the V segment lost 3 bases, leaving 12 bases of the junction unmatched.